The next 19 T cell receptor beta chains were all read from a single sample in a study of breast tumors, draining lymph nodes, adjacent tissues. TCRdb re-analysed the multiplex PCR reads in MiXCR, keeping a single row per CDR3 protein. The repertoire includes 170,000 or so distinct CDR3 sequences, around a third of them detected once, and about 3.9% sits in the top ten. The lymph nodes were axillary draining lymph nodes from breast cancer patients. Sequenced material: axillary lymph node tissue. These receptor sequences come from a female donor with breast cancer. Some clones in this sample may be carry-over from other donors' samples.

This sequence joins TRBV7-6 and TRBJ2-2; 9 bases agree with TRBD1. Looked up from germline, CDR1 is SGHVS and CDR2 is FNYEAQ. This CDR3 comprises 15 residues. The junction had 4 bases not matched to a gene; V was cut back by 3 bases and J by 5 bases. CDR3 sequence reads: CASSFGQGWTGELFF. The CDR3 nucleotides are TGTGCCAGCAGCTTCGGACAGGGGTGGACCGGGGAGCTGTTTTTT.

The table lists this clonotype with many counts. CDR3 amino acids: CASRSGQTGELFF. In DNA, the CDR3 is TGTGCCAGTAGGAGTGGACAGACCGGGGAGCTGTTTTTT. The chain links TRBV19 to TRBJ2-2; a possible D gene is TRBD1 (6 bases). Germline V gene lookup returns CDR1 LNHDA and CDR2 SQIVND (reference sequence). The V and J ends lost 6 bases and 5 bases respectively, with 10 bases between them. There are 13 residues in the CDR3.

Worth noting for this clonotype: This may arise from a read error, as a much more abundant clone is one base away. The CDR3 coding sequence is TGTGCCAGCAGCTTGTTTGGTGCCAGCGCACAGTATACGCAGTATTTT. It codes for CASSLFGASAQYTQYF. The V call is TRBV5-6, the J call TRBJ2-3, with D hard to call. The CDR3 is made up of 16 amino acids. The V end was cut by 1 base, the J end by 7 bases, with 19 bases between. Germline loops: CDR1 SGHDT, CDR2 YYEEEE.

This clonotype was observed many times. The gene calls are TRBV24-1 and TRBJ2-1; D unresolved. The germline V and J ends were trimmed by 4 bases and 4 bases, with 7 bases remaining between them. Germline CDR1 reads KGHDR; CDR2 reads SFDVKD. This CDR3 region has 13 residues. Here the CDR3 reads CATSEGGYNEQFF. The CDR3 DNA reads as TGTGCCACCAGTGAGGGCGGTTACAATGAGCAGTTCTTC.

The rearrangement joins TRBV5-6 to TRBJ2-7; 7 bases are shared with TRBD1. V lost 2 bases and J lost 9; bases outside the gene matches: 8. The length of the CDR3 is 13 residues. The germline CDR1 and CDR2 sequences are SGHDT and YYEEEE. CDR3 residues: CASSFTGAELQYF. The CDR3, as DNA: TGTGCCAGCAGCTTTACAGGGGCCGAACTGCAGTACTTC. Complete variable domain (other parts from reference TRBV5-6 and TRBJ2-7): DAGVTQSPTHLIKTRGQQVTLRCSPKSGHDTVSWYQQALGQGPQFIFQYYEEEERQRGNFPDRFSGHQFPNYSSELNVNALLLGDSALYLCASSFTGAELQYFGPGTRLTVT.

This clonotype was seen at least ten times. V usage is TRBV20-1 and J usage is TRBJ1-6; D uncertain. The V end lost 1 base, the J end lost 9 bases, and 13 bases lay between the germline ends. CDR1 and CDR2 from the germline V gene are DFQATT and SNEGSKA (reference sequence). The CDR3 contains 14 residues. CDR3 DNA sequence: TGCAGTGCTAGAGTGCCTAAACGGGGTTCACCCCTCCACTTT. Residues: CSARVPKRGSPLHF.

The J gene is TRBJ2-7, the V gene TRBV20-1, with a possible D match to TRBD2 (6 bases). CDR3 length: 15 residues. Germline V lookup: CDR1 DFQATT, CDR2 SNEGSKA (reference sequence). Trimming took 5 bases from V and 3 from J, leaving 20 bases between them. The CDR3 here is CSAETSGLVSYEQYF. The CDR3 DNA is TGCAGTGCTGAGACTAGTGGTTTGGTAAGCTACGAGCAGTACTTC.

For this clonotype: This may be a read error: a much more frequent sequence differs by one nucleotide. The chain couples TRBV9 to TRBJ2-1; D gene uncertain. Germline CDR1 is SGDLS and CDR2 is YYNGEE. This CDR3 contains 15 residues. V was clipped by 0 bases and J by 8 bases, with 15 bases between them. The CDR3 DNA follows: TGTGCCAGCAGCGTAGGGCTGAACTCCTTCGATGAGCAGTTCTTC. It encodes CASSVGLNSFDEQFF.

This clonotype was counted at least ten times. CDR3 in amino acids: CSARTSGTSTDTQYF. CDR3 nucleotide sequence: TGCAGTGCAAGGACTAGCGGAACTAGCACAGATACGCAGTATTTT. The genes are TRBV20-1 and TRBJ2-3; 10 positions match TRBD2. The germline V gene encodes CDR1 DFQATT and CDR2 SNEGSKA (reference sequence). Trimming at V came to 6 bases and at J to 0 bases, leaving 6 bases not matched to a gene. CDR3 length: 15 residues.

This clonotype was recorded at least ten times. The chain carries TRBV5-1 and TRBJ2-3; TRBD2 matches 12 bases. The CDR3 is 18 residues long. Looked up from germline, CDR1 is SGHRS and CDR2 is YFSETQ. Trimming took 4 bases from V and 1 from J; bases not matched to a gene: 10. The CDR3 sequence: CASSILAGGLFRTDTQYF. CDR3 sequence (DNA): TGCGCCAGCAGCATACTAGCGGGGGGACTTTTTCGCACAGATACGCAGTATTTT.

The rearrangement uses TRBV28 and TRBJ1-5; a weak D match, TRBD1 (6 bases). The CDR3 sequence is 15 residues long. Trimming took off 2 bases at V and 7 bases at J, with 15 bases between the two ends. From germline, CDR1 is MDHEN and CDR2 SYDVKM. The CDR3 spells CASSLPDRKGQPQHF. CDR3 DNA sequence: TGTGCCAGCAGTTTACCTGACAGGAAGGGCCAGCCCCAGCATTTT. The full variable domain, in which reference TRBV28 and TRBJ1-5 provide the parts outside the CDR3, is DVKVTQSSRYLVKRTGEKVFLECVQDMDHENMFWYRQDPGLGLRLIYFSYDVKMKEKGDIPEGYSVSREKKERFSLILESASTNQTSMYLCASSLPDRKGQPQHFGDGTRLSIL.

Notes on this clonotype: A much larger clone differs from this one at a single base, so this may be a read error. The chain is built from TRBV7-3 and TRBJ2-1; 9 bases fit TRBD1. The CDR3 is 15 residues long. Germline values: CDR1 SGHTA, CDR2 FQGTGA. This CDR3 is CASSYQTGGRNEQLF. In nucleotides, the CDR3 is TGTGCCAGCAGCTATCAAACAGGGGGCCGCAATGAGCAGCTCTTC. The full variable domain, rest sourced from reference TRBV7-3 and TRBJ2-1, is GAGVSQTPSNKVTEKGKYVELRCDPISGHTALYWYRQSLGQGPEFLIYFQGTGAADDSGLPNDRFFAVRPEGSVSTLKIQRTERGDSAVYLCASSYQTGGRNEQLFGPGTRLTVL.

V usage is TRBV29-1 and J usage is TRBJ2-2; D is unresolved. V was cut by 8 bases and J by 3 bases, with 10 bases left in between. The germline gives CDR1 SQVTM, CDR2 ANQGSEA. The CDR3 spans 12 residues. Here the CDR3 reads CSFGLHTGELFF. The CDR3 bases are TGCAGCTTTGGGTTGCACACCGGGGAGCTGTTTTTT.

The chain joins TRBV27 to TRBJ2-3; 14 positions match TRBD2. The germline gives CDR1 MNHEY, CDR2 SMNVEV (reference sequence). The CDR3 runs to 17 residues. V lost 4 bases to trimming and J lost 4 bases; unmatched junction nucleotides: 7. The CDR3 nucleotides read TGTGCCAGCAGTTGGCGGGGGGGACTAGCGGGGGCAGATACGCAGTATTTT. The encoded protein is CASSWRGGLAGADTQYF.

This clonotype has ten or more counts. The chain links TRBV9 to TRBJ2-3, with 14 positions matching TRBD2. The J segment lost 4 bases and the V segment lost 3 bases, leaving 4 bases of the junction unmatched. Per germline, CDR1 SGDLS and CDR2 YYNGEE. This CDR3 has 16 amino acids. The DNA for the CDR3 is TGTGCCAGCAGCGGTCGACTAGCGGGGGGGCCAGATACGCAGTATTTT. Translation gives CASSGRLAGGPDTQYF.

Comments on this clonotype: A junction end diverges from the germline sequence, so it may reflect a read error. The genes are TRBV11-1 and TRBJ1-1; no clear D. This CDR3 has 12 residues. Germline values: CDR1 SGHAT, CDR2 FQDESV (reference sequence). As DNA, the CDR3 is TGTACCAGCAGCGGTCCGGGCACTGAAGCTTTCTTT. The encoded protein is CTSSGPGTEAFF.

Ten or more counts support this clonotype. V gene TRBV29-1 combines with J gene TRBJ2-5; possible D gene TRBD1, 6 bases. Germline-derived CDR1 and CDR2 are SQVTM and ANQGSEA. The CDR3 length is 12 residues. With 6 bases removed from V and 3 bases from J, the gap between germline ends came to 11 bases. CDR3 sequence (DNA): TGCAGCGTCCTGGGGGCGAAAGAGACCCAGTACTTC. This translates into CSVLGAKETQYF.

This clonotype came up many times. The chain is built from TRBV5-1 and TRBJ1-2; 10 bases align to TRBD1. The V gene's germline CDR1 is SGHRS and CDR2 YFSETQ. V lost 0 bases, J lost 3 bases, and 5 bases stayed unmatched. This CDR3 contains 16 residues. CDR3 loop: CASSLVGQGGDYGYTF. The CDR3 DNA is TGCGCCAGCAGCTTGGTCGGACAGGGGGGCGACTATGGCTACACCTTC. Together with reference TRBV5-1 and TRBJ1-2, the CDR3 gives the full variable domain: KAGVTQTPRYLIKTRGQQVTLSCSPISGHRSVSWYQQTPGQGLQFLFEYFSETQRNKGNFPGRFSGRQFSNSRSEMNVSTLELGDSALYLCASSLVGQGGDYGYTFGSGTRLTVV.

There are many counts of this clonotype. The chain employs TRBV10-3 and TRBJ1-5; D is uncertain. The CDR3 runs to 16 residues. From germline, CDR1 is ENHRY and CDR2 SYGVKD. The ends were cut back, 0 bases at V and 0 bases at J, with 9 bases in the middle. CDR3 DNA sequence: TGTGCCATCAGTGAGTCGACGGCCGGTAGCAATCAGCCCCAGCATTTT. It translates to CAISESTAGSNQPQHF.